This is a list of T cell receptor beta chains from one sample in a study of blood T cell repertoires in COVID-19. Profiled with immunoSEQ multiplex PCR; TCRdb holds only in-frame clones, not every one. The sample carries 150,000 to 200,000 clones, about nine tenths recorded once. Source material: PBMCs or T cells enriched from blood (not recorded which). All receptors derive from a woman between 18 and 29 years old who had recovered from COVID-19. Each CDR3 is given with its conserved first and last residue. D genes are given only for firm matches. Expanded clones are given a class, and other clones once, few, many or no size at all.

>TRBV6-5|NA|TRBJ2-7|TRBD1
CASRTGTGGYEQYF
TGTGCCAGCCGGACCGGGACAGGGGGGTACGAGCAGTACTTC
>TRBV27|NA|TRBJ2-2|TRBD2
CASSTLAGVTGELFF
TGTGCCAGCAGTACTCTAGCGGGAGTTACCGGGGAGCTGTTTTTT
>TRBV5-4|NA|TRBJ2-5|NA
CASSRGAGGAQETQYF
TGTGCCAGCAGCCGGGGGGCAGGGGGCGCGCAAGAGACCCAGTACTTC
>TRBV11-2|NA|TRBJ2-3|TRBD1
CASSSRLTGDSTDTQYF
TGTGCCAGCAGTAGCCGCTTGACAGGGGATAGCACAGATACGCAGTATTTT
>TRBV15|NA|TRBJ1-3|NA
CATSRDLSGVTGNTIYF
TGTGCCACCAGCAGAGATCTCTCCGGGGTAACTGGAAACACCATATATTTT
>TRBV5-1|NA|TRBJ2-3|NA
CASRGTGGTDTQYF
TGCGCCAGCCGCGGGACGGGAGGCACAGATACGCAGTATTTT
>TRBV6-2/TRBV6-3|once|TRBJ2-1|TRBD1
CASSYARTGRSYNEQFF
TGTGCCAGCAGTTACGCCAGGACAGGTCGCTCCTACAATGAGCAGTTCTTC
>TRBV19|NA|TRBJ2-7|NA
CASSWAGNYEQYF
TGTGCCAGTAGCTGGGCGGGAAACTACGAGCAGTACTTC
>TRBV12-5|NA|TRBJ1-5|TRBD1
CASGPDRDDNQPQHF
TGTGCTAGTGGCCCGGACAGGGATGACAATCAGCCCCAGCATTTT
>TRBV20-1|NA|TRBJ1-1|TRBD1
CSATGTAYFF
TGCAGTGCTACGGGGACAGCCTATTTCTTT
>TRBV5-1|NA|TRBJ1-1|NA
CASSLEIGGVPRTEAFF
TGCGCCAGCAGCTTGGAAATCGGGGGGGTTCCCCGGACTGAAGCTTTCTTT
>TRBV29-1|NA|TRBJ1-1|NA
CSIYMSDTEAFF
TGCAGCATATACATGTCTGACACTGAAGCTTTCTTT
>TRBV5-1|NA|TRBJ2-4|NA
CAREKKTEYF
TGCGCCAGAGAAAAAAAGACAGAGTACTTC